This is a list of T cell receptor beta chains from one sample in a study of shared clonotypes between healthy human individuals. Using immunoSEQ multiplex PCR, the repertoire was profiled, and TCRdb retains in-frame clones only, with some absent. Of some 1.1 million clones in the sample, roughly 80% were seen once. The specimen sequenced was memory CD4+ T cells from PBMCs. The receptors derive from a man between 18 and 35 years old in good health. Some clones in this sample may be carry-over from other donors' samples. CDR3s include the opening cysteine and the closing phenylalanine or tryptophan. D genes are given only for firm matches. The listing skips clone size in some rows; elsewhere it reads once, few, many or a size class.

>.|TRBJ2-5|TRBV28|few
TGTGCCAGCAGTTCCCACAGCCAAGAGACCCAGTACTTC
CASSSHSQETQYF
>TRBD1|TRBJ1-2|TRBV18|.
TGTGCCAGCACCGGGACAGACGACTTCTTAGGCTACACCTTC
CASTGTDDFLGYTF
>.|TRBJ2-5|TRBV7-8|.
TGTGCCAGCAGTCGACTGCGGGAGACCCAGTACTTC
CASSRLRETQYF
>TRBD2|TRBJ2-1|TRBV5-1|many
TGCGCCAGCAGACCCGGACTAGCGGGGGGAATATACAATGAGCAGTTCTTC
CASRPGLAGGIYNEQFF
>.|TRBJ2-1|TRBV9|.
TGTGCCAGCAGCGTCAGGCGGGACCAGGGGACCAATGAGCAGTTCTTC
CASSVRRDQGTNEQFF
>TRBD1|TRBJ2-3|TRBV19|.
TGTGCCAGTAGTATTGAAGGACAGGGAGCCGATACGCAGTATTTT
CASSIEGQGADTQYF
>TRBD2|TRBJ2-1|TRBV4-2|.
TGTGCCAGCAGCCAAGATACTAGCGGGAACTACAATGAGCAGTTCTTC
CASSQDTSGNYNEQFF
>TRBD2|TRBJ2-2|TRBV11-2|.
TGTGCCAGCAGCCGGCCGGCGGGAGAATTTAACGTTAACACCGGGGAGCTGTTTTTT
CASSRPAGEFNVNTGELFF
>TRBD1|TRBJ2-5|TRBV5-1|.
TGCGCCAGCAGCAGGGGAGACAGGGCCCAAGAGACCCAGTACTTC
CASSRGDRAQETQYF
>TRBD1|TRBJ1-2|TRBV6-6|.
TGTGCCAGCAGTGCCCGACAGGGAGTGAATGGCTACACCTTC
CASSARQGVNGYTF
>.|TRBJ1-1|TRBV2|once
TGTGCCAGCAGTGATCTCGGTAACACTGAAGCTTTCTTT
CASSDLGNTEAFF
>.|TRBJ1-2|TRBV21-1|once
TGTGCCAGCAGCAAAGTCTCCTTCTATGGCTACACCTTC
CASSKVSFYGYTF
>TRBD2|TRBJ2-5|TRBV4-1|.
TGCGCCAGCAGCCAACCGGGAGGGGCCCAGTACTTC
CASSQPGGAQYF
>.|TRBJ1-1|TRBV9|.
TGTGCCAGCAGCGCGGGATTTGAGTTGAACACTGAAGCTTTCTTT
CASSAGFELNTEAFF
>TRBD2|TRBJ2-7|TRBV5-4|.
TGTGCCAGCAGCTTGGGTGGGACTAGCGGGCTCTCCCACGAGCAGTACTTC
CASSLGGTSGLSHEQYF
>.|TRBJ2-1|TRBV11-3|.
TGTGCCAGCAGCTTGGTTGAGGGGAAGACGTTCTTC
CASSLVEGKTFF
>.|TRBJ2-6|TRBV5-1|.
TGCGCCAGCAGCTTGGGTGAATTTGGGGCCAACGTCCTGACTTTC
CASSLGEFGANVLTF
>.|TRBJ2-2|TRBV13|once
TGTGCCAGCAGCTTAGGGCAGGGGAACACCGGGGAGCTGTTTTTT
CASSLGQGNTGELFF
>.|TRBJ2-1|TRBV30|.
TGTGCCTTCCGCTGGCTCCTGAGCTCCTACAATGAGCAGTTCTTC
CAFRWLLSSYNEQFF
>.|TRBJ2-5|TRBV4-1|.
TGCGCCAGCAGCCAAGTACAGATACAAGAGACCCAGTACTTC
CASSQVQIQETQYF
>.|TRBJ2-7|TRBV21-1|few
TGTGCCAGAACGTCTAGCGGGGAGCCTCTTCACTACGAGCAGTACTTC
CARTSSGEPLHYEQYF
>.|TRBJ1-2|TRBV28|.
TGTGCCAGCAGTTTCCAAAACTATGGCTACACCTTC
CASSFQNYGYTF
>TRBD1|TRBJ2-1|TRBV18|.
TGTGCCAGCTCACCACCAACATCCAGGGGGCTCGACAATGAGCAGTTCTTC
CASSPPTSRGLDNEQFF
>.|TRBJ1-5|TRBV6-6|.
TGTGCCAGCAGTACCTCAGGGAGCAATCAGCCCCAGCATTTT
CASSTSGSNQPQHF
>.|TRBJ2-2|TRBV7-2|.
TGTGCCAGCAGCTTCGTCACCGGGGAGCTGTTTTTT
CASSFVTGELFF
>.|TRBJ2-7|TRBV18|.
TGTGCCAGCTCACCAGTGGGGACCTCCTACGAGCAGTACTTC
CASSPVGTSYEQYF
>TRBD2|TRBJ2-3|TRBV9|.
TGTGCCAGCAGCGTAGTTGGCGGGAGGAGCACAGATACGCAGTATTTT
CASSVVGGRSTDTQYF
>.|TRBJ2-5|TRBV6-1|.
TGTGCCAGCAGTGAAGCGCCAGGAAGGGGCCAAGAGACCCAGTACTTC
CASSEAPGRGQETQYF
>.|TRBJ2-7|TRBV7-3|.
TGTGCCAGCAGCTTATCCCGGGATAGCGAGCAGTACTTC
CASSLSRDSEQYF
>TRBD2|TRBJ2-1|TRBV15|.
TGTGCCACCAGCAGAGAACTAGCGGGATCTGAGCAGTTCTTC
CATSRELAGSEQFF
>.|TRBJ2-2|TRBV18|.
TGTGCCAGCTCACACGACAGGATTAAGGACACCGGGGAGCTGTTTTTT
CASSHDRIKDTGELFF
>.|TRBJ1-4|TRBV11-3|few
TGTGCCAGCAGCTTAGGAGGGGCAGCAAAACTGTTTTTT
CASSLGGAAKLFF
>TRBD1|TRBJ1-4|TRBV4-2|.
TGTGCCAGCAGCCGTGGACAGGGACTAGAAAAACTGTTTTTT
CASSRGQGLEKLFF
>.|TRBJ2-1|TRBV7-3|.
TGTGCCAGCAGCGAAGGGTCCTACAATGAGCAGTTCTTC
CASSEGSYNEQFF
>.|TRBJ2-3|TRBV7-3|.
TGTGCCAGCAGCTACCGACAGGGAGGGAGCACAGATACGCAGTATTTT
CASSYRQGGSTDTQYF
>TRBD1|TRBJ1-4|TRBV9|.
TGTGCCAGCAGCGTAGCCGGGACAGGGGGAGAAAAACTGTTTTTT
CASSVAGTGGEKLFF
>.|TRBJ2-1|TRBV21-1|.
TGTGCCAGCATGGTCCGGGACTTACTAGCGGGAGGGTATGGTGATGAGCAGTTCTTC
CASMVRDLLAGGYGDEQFF
>TRBD1|TRBJ2-7|TRBV7-9|once
TGTGCCAGCAGCCCGAGGGTGGGACAGGGGGCCAGCGAGCAGTACTTC
CASSPRVGQGASEQYF
>.|TRBJ2-1|TRBV5-6|.
TGTGCCAGCAGCCTCCAGAGGGATACCCACAATGAGCAGTTCTTC
CASSLQRDTHNEQFF
>TRBD1|TRBJ2-3|TRBV27|.
TGTGCCAGCAGGTCTAACAGGGGCTGGGGGGATACGCAGTATTTT
CASRSNRGWGDTQYF
>.|TRBJ2-3|TRBV6-4|.
TGTGCCAGCTCCCGATCTAGCACAGATACGCAGTATTTT
CASSRSSTDTQYF
>TRBD1|TRBJ1-1|TRBV9|.
TGTGCCAGCAGCGCCCAGACAGGGCAGGGCACTGAAGCTTTCTTT
CASSAQTGQGTEAFF
>.|TRBJ2-5|TRBV5-1|.
TGCGCCAGCAGCACAGGACACCGCCAAGAGACCCAGTACTTC
CASSTGHRQETQYF
>TRBD2|TRBJ2-3|TRBV14|.
TGTGCCAGCAGCCCTGGACTAGCGGGAGTGGATACGCAGTATTTT
CASSPGLAGVDTQYF
>.|TRBJ2-2|TRBV28|.
TGTGCCAGTACCAGGCACCGGGAGCTGTTTTTT
CASTRHRELFF
>.|TRBJ2-5|TRBV28|.
TGTGCCAGCACCCTAAGGGGCAGGGAACAGACCCAGTACTTC
CASTLRGREQTQYF
>.|TRBJ2-3|TRBV5-1|.
TGCGCCAGCAGCTTAGGCTCCCTAGGCACAGATACGCAGTATTTT
CASSLGSLGTDTQYF
>.|TRBJ1-1|TRBV29-1|.
TGCAGCGTTGTCGGGATCCAAGCTTTCTTT
CSVVGIQAFF
>TRBD1|TRBJ2-7|TRBV7-2|.
TGTGCCAGCAGCTCCCCGGACAGGGCGCACGAGCAGTACTTC
CASSSPDRAHEQYF
>TRBD2|TRBJ2-5|TRBV15|.
TGTGCCACCAGCAGATTCAGCGGGGGACCCGAGACCCAGTACTTC
CATSRFSGGPETQYF
>TRBD1|TRBJ1-2|TRBV12-5|.
TGTGCTAGTGGTTCATCGGGACAGGGGGTACCTACCTATGGCTACACCTTC
CASGSSGQGVPTYGYTF
>TRBD1|TRBJ2-1|TRBV28|.
TGTGCCAGCAGTCCTAGACAGGGAATGACATACAATGAGCAGTTCTTC
CASSPRQGMTYNEQFF
>TRBD2|TRBJ2-7|TRBV5-6|.
TGTGCCAGCAGCTTGCAGGGAGGGGCTGAGGAGCAGTACTTC
CASSLQGGAEEQYF
>.|TRBJ1-2|TRBV10-3|.
TGTGCCATTGGCCCCGACTATGGCTACACCTTC
CAIGPDYGYTF
>.|TRBJ1-4|TRBV5-1|.
TGCGCCAGCCGAGAGTTTGACGCGCGAGAAAAACTGTTTTTT
CASREFDAREKLFF
>TRBD2|TRBJ2-3|TRBV7-3|.
TGTGCCAGCAGCTTATTGGACGGGACTAGCGGATCCTATAGCACAGATACGCAGTATTTT
CASSLLDGTSGSYSTDTQYF
>.|TRBJ2-5|TRBV30|.
TGTGCCTGGAGCGGGGACACGTCCTGGGAGACCCAGTACTTC
CAWSGDTSWETQYF
>TRBD1|TRBJ2-1|TRBV9|.
TGTGCCAGCAGCGGATCAGGGACAGGAAACAATGAGCAGTTCTTC
CASSGSGTGNNEQFF
>TRBD2|TRBJ2-3|TRBV5-6|.
TGTGCCAGCAACAGCGGGAGGCCAACGGATACGCAGTATTTT
CASNSGRPTDTQYF
>.|TRBJ2-1|TRBV4-1|.
TGCGCCAGCAGCCAACCCTTTGGGTTTGAGCAGTTCTTC
CASSQPFGFEQFF